This TCR beta chain was found in a study of blood T cells in healthy people across ages. This CDR3 has 13 residues. Germline V gene data show CDR1 as DFQATT and CDR2 as SNEGSKA (reference sequence). The V gene lost 5 bases and the J gene lost 0 bases, with 8 bases spanning the gap. A J-beta primer mix and a sample-barcoded 5' primer were used in a second PCR of roughly 6 to 11 cycles. Each TCR beta cDNA got a 12-nucleotide random molecular identifier. A single record per CDR3 protein comes from TCRdb applying MiXCR to the 5' RACE reads. The sample contains some 1,500,000 distinct CDR3 sequences, 35% to 45% of which appear only once. This clonotype was counted only a few times. Per sample, at least 5 micrograms of total RNA were extracted.

Sequencing used blood. The chain is built from TRBV20-1 and TRBJ2-4; D ambiguous. The source is a woman aged 18-35 years in good health. Here the CDR3 reads CSARQLAKNIQYF. The CDR3, as DNA: TGCAGTGCTCGACAACTAGCCAAAAACATTCAGTACTTC.